The 20 T cell receptor beta chains reported below all come from one sample, sequenced in a study of T cells after somatic rescue of genetic block. Using immunoSEQ multiplex PCR, the repertoire was profiled, and TCRdb retains in-frame clones only, with some absent. Here the sample spans some 90,000 clones, about 87% being singletons. Specimen: peripheral blood mononuclear cells (PBMCs). These receptors all stem from a woman aged 18-30 years.

The genes are TRBV28 and TRBJ1-2; D is unresolved. The CDR3 has 15 residues. The germline gives CDR1 MDHEN, CDR2 SYDVKM. Deletions cut 3 bases from V and 2 bases from J, with 13 bases between. CDR3 amino acids: CASSFPSAANYGYTF. Written as DNA, the CDR3 is TGTGCCAGCAGTTTCCCCTCGGCAGCAAACTATGGCTACACCTTC.

This clone has a single count. The chain links TRBV6-5 to TRBJ2-5; a weak D match, TRBD1 (5 bases). Trimming shortened V by 10 bases and J by 0 bases, and 12 bases separated the two germline ends. The CDR3 consists of 13 residues. Germline-derived CDR1 and CDR2 are MNHEY and SVGAGI. The CDR3 sequence: CATTGHNQETQYF. Written as DNA, the CDR3 is TGTGCCACCACAGGACACAACCAAGAGACCCAGTACTTC.

V and J are TRBV10-1 and TRBJ2-7; no clear D gene. The CDR3 length is 16 residues. CDR1 and CDR2 (germline): WNHNN, SYGVQD (reference sequence). The V gene lost 3 bases and the J gene lost 1 base, with 16 bases spanning the gap. In DNA, the CDR3 is TGCGCCAGCAGTGACCCTCCCGGTAAACGTTCCTACGAGCAGTACTTC. It translates to CASSDPPGKRSYEQYF.

This chain uses TRBV11-3 with TRBJ2-7, with TRBD1 identical over 8 bases. The V and J ends lost 4 bases and 5 bases, in that order; junction bases with no gene match: 4. Germline CDR1 is SGHNT and CDR2 is YENEEA. The CDR3 contains 13 residues. The CDR3 DNA follows: TGTGCCAGCAGCTGGACAGGGTTGGACGAGCAGTACTTC. Residues: CASSWTGLDEQYF.

This chain connects TRBV7-2 to TRBJ2-7; 9 positions agree with TRBD2. V shed 5 bases and J 3 bases; nucleotides not matched to a gene: 8. CDR3 length: 15 residues. Germline CDR1 reads SGHTA; CDR2 reads FQGNSA. CDR3 nucleotides: TGTGCCAGCAGCCCTCGCCTAGCGGGGAACTACGAGCAGTACTTC. Translating it yields CASSPRLAGNYEQYF.

The chain combines TRBV28 with TRBJ2-1; D gene uncertain. Between the trimmed V and J ends, which lost 2 bases and 3 bases, there was a span of 8 bases. Germline loops: CDR1 MDHEN, CDR2 SYDVKM. The CDR3 spans 14 residues. As DNA, the CDR3 is TGTGCCAGCAGTTTACGTCCTGACTACAATGAGCAGTTCTTC. It is translated as CASSLRPDYNEQFF.

The genes are TRBV5-4 and TRBJ2-1; D is unresolved. Germline V lookup: CDR1 SGHNT, CDR2 YYREEE (reference sequence). The V gene lost 2 bases and the J gene lost 5 bases, with 5 bases spanning the gap. The CDR3 runs 12 residues. The CDR3 coding sequence is TGTGCCAGCAGCTTTTGGCACAATGAGCAGTTCTTC. It is translated as CASSFWHNEQFF.

V usage is TRBV2 and J usage is TRBJ1-5, with D unclear. With 4 bases removed from V and 2 bases from J, the gap between germline ends came to 12 bases. From germline, CDR1 is SNHLY and CDR2 FYNNEI. The CDR3 covers 15 residues. For the CDR3, the DNA is TGTGCCAGCAGTGCCAACAGAGCGGGCAATCAGCCCCAGCATTTT. Its translation: CASSANRAGNQPQHF.

This sequence joins TRBV29-1 and TRBJ2-3; D is unresolved. The ends were cut back, 8 bases at V and 2 bases at J, with 11 bases in the middle. In germline, CDR1 is SQVTM, CDR2 ANQGSEA. This CDR3 has 12 residues. For the CDR3, the DNA is TGCAGCCCCCGTGTAACCACAGATACGCAGTATTTT. Translation gives CSPRVTTDTQYF.

The CDR3 protein is CASSKDEGTYLSSGYTF. CDR3 nucleotides: TGTGCCAGCAGCAAAGATGAAGGTACTTACTTATCTAGTGGCTACACCTTC. The V call is TRBV21-1, the J call TRBJ1-2. TRBV21-1 represents a pseudogene. CDR3 length: 17 residues.

V and J are TRBV5-1 and TRBJ2-2; no firm D call. V was pared by 1 base and J by 3 bases, with 10 bases between. Germline V CDR1 and CDR2: SGHRS, YFSETQ. The CDR3 is 15 amino acids. The CDR3 nucleotides are TGCGCCAGCAGCTTGTCTACAGCCGACACCGGGGAGCTGTTTTTT. Protein sequence: CASSLSTADTGELFF. The variable domain in full, completed from reference TRBV5-1 and TRBJ2-2, reads KAGVTQTPRYLIKTRGQQVTLSCSPISGHRSVSWYQQTPGQGLQFLFEYFSETQRNKGNFPGRFSGRQFSNSRSEMNVSTLELGDSALYLCASSLSTADTGELFFGEGSRLTVL.

Comment on this clone: An end of the junction differs from the germline gene, which may be a read error. J is TRBJ2-7 and V is TRBV10-2; TRBD2 matches 7 bases. The CDR3 length is 14 residues. Germline loops: CDR1 WSHSY, CDR2 SAAADI. In nucleotides, the CDR3 is TGCGCCAGCCGCCTAGCGGCCACCTCCTACGGGCAGTACTTC. Its protein is CASRLAATSYGQYF.

The rearrangement links TRBV11-2 to TRBJ1-5; no definite D call. Germline CDR1 reads SGHAT; CDR2 reads FQNNGV. This CDR3 contains 14 residues. The ends were cut back, 5 bases at V and 7 bases at J, with 15 bases in the middle. CDR3 protein: CASSVTQDTQPQHF. The CDR3 DNA sequence: TGTGCCAGCAGCGTAACCCAAGACACACAGCCCCAGCATTTT.

The chain joins TRBV28 to TRBJ2-4; D remains ambiguous. The CDR3 loop spans 13 amino acids. Looked up from germline, CDR1 is MDHEN and CDR2 is SYDVKM. Trimming shortened V by 1 base and J by 8 bases, and 9 bases separated the two germline ends. The CDR3 loop is CASSLSGEDIQYF. The CDR3 DNA is TGTGCCAGCAGTTTATCTGGGGAAGACATTCAGTACTTC.

The V gene is TRBV6-5, the J gene TRBJ1-1; D gene ambiguous. Trimming cost V 6 bases and J 4 bases, with 15 bases left between them. The CDR3 length is 14 residues. The germline V gene encodes CDR1 MNHEY and CDR2 SVGAGI. The CDR3 loop reads CASSPGAVATEAFF. Here the CDR3 DNA reads TGTGCCAGCAGCCCCGGTGCGGTAGCCACTGAAGCTTTCTTT.

This sequence joins TRBV11-2 and TRBJ2-7; TRBD2 aligns across 10 bases. The ends lost 5 bases at V and 1 base at J; junction bases unmatched: 5. Germline V gene sequence: CDR1 SGHAT, CDR2 FQNNGV. The CDR3 totals 15 residues. The CDR3 here is CASSQETSGSYEQYF. In nucleotides, the CDR3 is TGTGCCAGCAGCCAAGAGACTAGCGGGTCCTACGAGCAGTACTTC.

The DNA of the CDR3 is TGTGCCAGCAGTTTTCGGGACTACGAGCAGTACTTC. It is translated as CASSFRDYEQYF. The gene calls are TRBV6-6 and TRBJ2-7; the D gene is possibly TRBD2 (5 bases). V was shortened by 4 bases and J by 3 bases, with 7 bases between the two germline ends. Per the germline V gene, CDR1 is MNHNY and CDR2 is SVGAGI (reference sequence). The CDR3 is 12 residues long.

A word on this clone: It is unclear where the CDR3 begins or ends on the DNA, so no DNA is shown, and the CDR3 is as TCRdb lists it. The rearrangement joins TRBV25-1 to TRBJ1-1; TRBD1 is the table's D call, not checked against the DNA. The CDR3 length equals 16 residues, ends included. Germline V gene data show CDR1 as MGHDK and CDR2 as SYGVNS. CDR3 region: CASSTSAGALNTEAFF.

The V call is TRBV9, the J call TRBJ2-3; maybe TRBD1 (6 bases). V shed 4 bases and J shed 3 bases, with 15 bases lying between them. This CDR3 is 15 amino acids long. Germline CDR1 SGDLS, CDR2 YYNGEE. CDR3 nucleotides: TGTGCCAGCAGCCATCAGGGGCGAATTACAGATACGCAGTATTTT. It encodes CASSHQGRITDTQYF.

This chain links TRBV25-1 with TRBJ2-2; 9 bases map to TRBD2. Germline values: CDR1 MGHDK, CDR2 SYGVNS. The CDR3 is 14 residues long. V lost 9 bases, J lost 8 bases, and 10 bases stayed unmatched. Here the CDR3 DNA reads TGTGCCAGAAGAGCTAGGACTAGCGAGGGGGAGCTGTTTTTT. Its translation is CARRARTSEGELFF.